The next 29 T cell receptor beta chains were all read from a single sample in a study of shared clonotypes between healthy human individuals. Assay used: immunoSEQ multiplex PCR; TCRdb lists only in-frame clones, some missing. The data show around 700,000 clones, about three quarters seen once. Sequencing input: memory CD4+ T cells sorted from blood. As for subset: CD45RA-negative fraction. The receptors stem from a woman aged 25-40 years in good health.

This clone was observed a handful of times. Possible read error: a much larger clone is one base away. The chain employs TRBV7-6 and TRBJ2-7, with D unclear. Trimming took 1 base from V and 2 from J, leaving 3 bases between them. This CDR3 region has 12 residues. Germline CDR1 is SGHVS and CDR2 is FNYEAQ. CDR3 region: CASSLDTYEQYF. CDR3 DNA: TGTGCCAGCAGCTTAGACACCTACGAGCAGTACTTC.

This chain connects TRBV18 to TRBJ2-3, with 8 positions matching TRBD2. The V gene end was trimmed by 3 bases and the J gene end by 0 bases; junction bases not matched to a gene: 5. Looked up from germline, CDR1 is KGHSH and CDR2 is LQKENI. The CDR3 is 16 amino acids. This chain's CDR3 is CASSPPAGVSTDTQYF. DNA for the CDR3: TGTGCCAGCTCACCTCCAGCGGGAGTTAGCACAGATACGCAGTATTTT.

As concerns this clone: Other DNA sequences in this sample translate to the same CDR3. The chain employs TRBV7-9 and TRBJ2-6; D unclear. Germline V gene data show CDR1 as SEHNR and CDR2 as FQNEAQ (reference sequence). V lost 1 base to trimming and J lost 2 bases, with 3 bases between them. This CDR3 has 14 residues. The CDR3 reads CASSLGAGANVLTF. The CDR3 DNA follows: TGTGCCAGCAGCTTAGGGGCTGGGGCCAACGTCCTGACTTTC.

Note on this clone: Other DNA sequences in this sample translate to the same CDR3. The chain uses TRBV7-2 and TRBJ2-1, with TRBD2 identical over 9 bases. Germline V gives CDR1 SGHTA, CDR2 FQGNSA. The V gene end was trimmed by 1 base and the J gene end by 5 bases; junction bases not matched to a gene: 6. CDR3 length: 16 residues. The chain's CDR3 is CASSLVALAGNNEQFF. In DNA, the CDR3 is TGTGCCAGCAGCTTAGTTGCTCTAGCGGGAAACAATGAGCAGTTCTTC.

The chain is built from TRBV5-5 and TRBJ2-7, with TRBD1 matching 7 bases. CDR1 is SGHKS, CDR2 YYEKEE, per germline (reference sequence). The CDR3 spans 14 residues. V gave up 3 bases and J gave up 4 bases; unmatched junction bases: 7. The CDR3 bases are TGTGCCAGCAGCTACGGGGACAGAACGTACGAGCAGTACTTC. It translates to CASSYGDRTYEQYF.

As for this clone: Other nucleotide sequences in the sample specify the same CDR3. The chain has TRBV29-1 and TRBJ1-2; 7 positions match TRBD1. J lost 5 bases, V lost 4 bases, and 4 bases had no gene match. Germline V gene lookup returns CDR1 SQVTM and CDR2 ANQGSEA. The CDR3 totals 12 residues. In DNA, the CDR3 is TGCAGCGTTGGACAGGGAGGGTATGGCTACACCTTC. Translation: CSVGQGGYGYTF.

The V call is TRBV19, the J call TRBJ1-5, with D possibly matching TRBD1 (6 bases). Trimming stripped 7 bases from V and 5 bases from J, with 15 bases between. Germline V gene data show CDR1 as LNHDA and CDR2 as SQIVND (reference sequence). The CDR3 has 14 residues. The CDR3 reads CASTPGRGYQPQHF. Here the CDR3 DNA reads TGTGCCAGTACCCCGGGTAGGGGGTATCAGCCCCAGCATTTT.

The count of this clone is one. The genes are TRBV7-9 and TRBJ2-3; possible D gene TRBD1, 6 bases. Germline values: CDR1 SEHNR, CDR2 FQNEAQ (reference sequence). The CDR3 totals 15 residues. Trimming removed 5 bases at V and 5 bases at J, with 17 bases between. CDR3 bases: TGTGCCAGCAGCGAGAGACGGGACACCGTAGATACGCAGTATTTT. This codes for CASSERRDTVDTQYF.

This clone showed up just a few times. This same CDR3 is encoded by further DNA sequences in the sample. The CDR3 nucleotides read TGTGCCAGTAGTACGGGACAGGGGACCTACGAGCAGTACTTC. Amino acid sequence: CASSTGQGTYEQYF. The rearrangement uses TRBV19 and TRBJ2-7; 10 bases line up with TRBD1. The V and J ends lost 4 bases and 2 bases, in that order; junction bases with no gene match: 2. The CDR3 is 14 amino acids. Germline CDR1 reads LNHDA; CDR2 reads SQIVND (reference sequence).

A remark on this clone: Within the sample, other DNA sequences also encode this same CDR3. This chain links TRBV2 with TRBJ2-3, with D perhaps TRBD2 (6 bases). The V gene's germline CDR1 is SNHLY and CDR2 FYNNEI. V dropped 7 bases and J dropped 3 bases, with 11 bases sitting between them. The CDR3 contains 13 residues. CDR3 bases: TGTGCCAGCACAGGGACTCGGACAGATACGCAGTATTTT. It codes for CASTGTRTDTQYF.

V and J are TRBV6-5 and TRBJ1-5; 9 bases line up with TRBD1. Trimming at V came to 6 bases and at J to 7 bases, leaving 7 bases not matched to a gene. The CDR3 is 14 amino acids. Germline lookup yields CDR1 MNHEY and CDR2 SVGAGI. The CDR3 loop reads CASSHRDRDQPQHF. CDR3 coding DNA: TGTGCCAGCAGCCACCGGGACAGGGACCAGCCCCAGCATTTT.

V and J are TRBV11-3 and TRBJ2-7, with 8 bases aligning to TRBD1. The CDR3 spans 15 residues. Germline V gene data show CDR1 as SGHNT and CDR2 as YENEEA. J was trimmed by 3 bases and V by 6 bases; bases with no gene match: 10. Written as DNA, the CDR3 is TGTGCCAGCAGTCAAGGACAGGGTGTAAGCTACGAGCAGTACTTC. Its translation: CASSQGQGVSYEQYF.

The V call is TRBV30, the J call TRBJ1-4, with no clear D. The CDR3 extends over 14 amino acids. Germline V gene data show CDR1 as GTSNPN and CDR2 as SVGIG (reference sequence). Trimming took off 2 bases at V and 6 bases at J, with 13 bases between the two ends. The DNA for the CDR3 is TGTGCCTGGAGTACCGGGATCGATCATGAAAAACTGTTTTTT. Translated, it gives CAWSTGIDHEKLFF.

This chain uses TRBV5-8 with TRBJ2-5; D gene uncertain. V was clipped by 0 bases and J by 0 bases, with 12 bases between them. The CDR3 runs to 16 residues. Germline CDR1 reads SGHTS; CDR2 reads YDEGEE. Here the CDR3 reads CASSLGGIKYQETQYF. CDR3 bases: TGTGCCAGCAGCTTGGGAGGTATTAAGTACCAAGAGACCCAGTACTTC.

CDR3 residues: CSAMQGVGYTF. CDR3 bases: TGCAGTGCGATGCAGGGAGTAGGCTACACCTTC. This chain joins TRBV20-1 and TRBJ1-2, with a possible D match to TRBD1 (5 bases). CDR3 size: 11 residues. Germline V gene sequence: CDR1 DFQATT, CDR2 SNEGSKA (reference sequence). V shed 6 bases and J shed 8 bases, with 13 bases lying between them.

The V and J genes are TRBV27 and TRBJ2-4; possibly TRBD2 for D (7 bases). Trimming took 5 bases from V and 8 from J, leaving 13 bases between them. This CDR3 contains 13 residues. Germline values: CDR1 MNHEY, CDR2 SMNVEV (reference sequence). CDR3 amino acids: CASSGKGGDIQYF. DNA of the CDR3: TGTGCCAGCAGTGGAAAGGGGGGGGACATTCAGTACTTC.

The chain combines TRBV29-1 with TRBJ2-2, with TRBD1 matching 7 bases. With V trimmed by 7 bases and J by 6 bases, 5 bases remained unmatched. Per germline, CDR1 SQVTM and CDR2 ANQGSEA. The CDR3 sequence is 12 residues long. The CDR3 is CSALRGSGELFF. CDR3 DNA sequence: TGCAGCGCCCTCAGGGGGTCCGGGGAGCTGTTTTTT.

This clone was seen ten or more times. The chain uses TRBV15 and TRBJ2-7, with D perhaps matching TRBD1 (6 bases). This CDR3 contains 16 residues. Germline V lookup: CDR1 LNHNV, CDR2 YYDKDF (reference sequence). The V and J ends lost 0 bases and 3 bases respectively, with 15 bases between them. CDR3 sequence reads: CATSRDLAGAFYEQYF. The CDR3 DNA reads TGTGCCACCAGCAGAGATTTGGCAGGGGCATTCTACGAGCAGTACTTC.

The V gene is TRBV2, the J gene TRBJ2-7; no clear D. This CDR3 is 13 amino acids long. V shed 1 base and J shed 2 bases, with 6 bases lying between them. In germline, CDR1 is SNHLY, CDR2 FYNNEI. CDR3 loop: CASSEGQTYEQYF. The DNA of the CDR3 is TGTGCCAGCAGTGAAGGACAAACCTACGAGCAGTACTTC.

The CDR3 reads CASSYSGRLNTEAFF. DNA of the CDR3: TGTGCCAGCAGTTACTCAGGGCGTCTGAACACTGAAGCTTTCTTT. This chain joins TRBV6-5 and TRBJ1-1; no reliable D call. Trimming cost V 0 bases and J 0 bases, with 8 bases left between them. The germline gives CDR1 MNHEY, CDR2 SVGAGI. The CDR3 is 15 residues long.

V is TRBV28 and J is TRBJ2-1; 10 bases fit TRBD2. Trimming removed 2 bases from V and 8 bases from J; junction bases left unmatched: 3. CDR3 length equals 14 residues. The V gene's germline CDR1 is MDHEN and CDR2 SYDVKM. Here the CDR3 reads CASSLGTSDYEQFF. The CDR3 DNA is TGTGCCAGCAGTTTAGGGACTAGCGATTATGAGCAGTTCTTC.

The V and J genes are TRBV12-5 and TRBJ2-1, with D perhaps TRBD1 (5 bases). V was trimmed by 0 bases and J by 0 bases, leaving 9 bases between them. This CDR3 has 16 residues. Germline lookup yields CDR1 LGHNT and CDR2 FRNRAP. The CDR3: CASGLVLDSSYNEQFF. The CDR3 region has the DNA TGTGCTAGTGGTTTGGTACTCGACAGCTCCTACAATGAGCAGTTCTTC.

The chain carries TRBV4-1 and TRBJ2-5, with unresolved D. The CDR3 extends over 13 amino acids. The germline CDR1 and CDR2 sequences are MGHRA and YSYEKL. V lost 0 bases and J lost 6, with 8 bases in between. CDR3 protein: CASSQESSKTQYF. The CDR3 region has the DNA TGCGCCAGCAGCCAAGAGTCGAGTAAGACCCAGTACTTC.

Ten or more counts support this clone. The CDR3 nucleotides are TGTGCCAGCAGCTTCATAGCGGCCTACGAGCAGTACTTC. Its translation is CASSFIAAYEQYF. The V call is TRBV7-2, the J call TRBJ2-7; TRBD2 is a possible D gene (6 bases). Germline loops: CDR1 SGHTA, CDR2 FQGNSA. The CDR3 is made up of 13 amino acids. V gave up 3 bases and J gave up 2 bases, with 8 bases separating them.

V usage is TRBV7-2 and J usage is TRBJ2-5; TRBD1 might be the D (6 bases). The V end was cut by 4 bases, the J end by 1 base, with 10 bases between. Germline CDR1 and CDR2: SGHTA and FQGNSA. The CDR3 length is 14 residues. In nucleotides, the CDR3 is TGTGCCAGCAGCTCGGACAGTGGCCAAGAGACCCAGTACTTC. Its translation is CASSSDSGQETQYF.

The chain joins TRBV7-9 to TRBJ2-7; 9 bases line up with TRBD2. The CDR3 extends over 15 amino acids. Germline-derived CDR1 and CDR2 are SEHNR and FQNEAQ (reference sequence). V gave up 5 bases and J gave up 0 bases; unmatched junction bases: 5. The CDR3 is CASSPSGVDSYEQYF. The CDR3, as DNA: TGTGCCAGCAGCCCTAGCGGGGTTGACTCCTACGAGCAGTACTTC.

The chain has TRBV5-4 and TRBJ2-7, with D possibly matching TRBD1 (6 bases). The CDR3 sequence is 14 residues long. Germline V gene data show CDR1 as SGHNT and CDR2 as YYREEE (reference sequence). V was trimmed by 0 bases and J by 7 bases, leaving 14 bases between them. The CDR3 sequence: CASSLGQVEREQYF. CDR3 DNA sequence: TGTGCCAGCAGCTTGGGACAGGTGGAGCGGGAGCAGTACTTC.

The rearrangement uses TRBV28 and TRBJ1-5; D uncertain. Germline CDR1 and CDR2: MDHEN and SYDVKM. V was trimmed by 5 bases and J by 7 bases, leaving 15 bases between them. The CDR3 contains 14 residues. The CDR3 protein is CASSLGINYQPQHF. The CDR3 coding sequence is TGTGCCAGCAGTCTCGGGATTAACTACCAGCCCCAGCATTTT. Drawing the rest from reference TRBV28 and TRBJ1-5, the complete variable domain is DVKVTQSSRYLVKRTGEKVFLECVQDMDHENMFWYRQDPGLGLRLIYFSYDVKMKEKGDIPEGYSVSREKKERFSLILESASTNQTSMYLCASSLGINYQPQHFGDGTRLSIL.

The CDR3 here is CASSRGQGPGDEQYF. The CDR3 DNA is TGTGCCAGCAGCCGCGGACAGGGGCCAGGGGACGAGCAGTACTTC. The J gene is TRBJ2-7, the V gene TRBV2; TRBD1 aligns across 9 bases. V dropped 6 bases and J dropped 5; count of bases not matched to a gene: 11. CDR1 and CDR2 (germline): SNHLY, FYNNEI. The CDR3 has 15 residues.